Each of the 25 T cell receptor beta chains below was sequenced from the same sample in a study of blood T cell repertoires in COVID-19. Using immunoSEQ multiplex PCR, the repertoire was profiled, and TCRdb retains in-frame clones only, with some absent. Here the sample spans 250,000 or so clones, just under 85% being singletons. Sequenced: peripheral blood. These receptors came from an elderly woman with acute or convalescent COVID-19.

This clone was seen more than once but under ten times. This chain connects TRBV12-3 or TRBV12-4 to TRBJ2-7; D may be TRBD1 (6 bases). V was trimmed by 6 bases and J by 7 bases, leaving 13 bases between them. The CDR3 is 12 amino acids. CDR3: CASRGDTTEQYF. The CDR3 region has the DNA TGTGCCAGCAGGGGGGACACCACGGAGCAGTACTTC.

This chain connects TRBV5-6 to TRBJ1-3; D is uncertain. The CDR3 totals 13 residues. Per germline, CDR1 SGHDT and CDR2 YYEEEE. V shed 0 bases and J shed 2 bases, with 3 bases lying between them. Written as DNA, the CDR3 is TGTGCCAGCAGCTTGGGCGCTGGAAACACCATATATTTT. The encoded protein is CASSLGAGNTIYF.

The J gene is TRBJ1-4, the V gene TRBV11-2, with 7 bases lining up with TRBD1. The J segment lost 8 bases and the V segment lost 0 bases, leaving 6 bases of the junction unmatched. The length of the CDR3 is 15 residues. CDR1 SGHAT and CDR2 FQNNGV come from the germline V gene. CDR3 residues: CASSLDRQGDEKLFF. CDR3 nucleotides: TGTGCCAGCAGCTTAGATAGACAGGGAGACGAAAAACTGTTTTTT. Supplemented by reference TRBV11-2 and TRBJ1-4, the full variable domain reads EAGVAQSPRYKIIEKRQSVAFWCNPISGHATLYWYQQILGQGPKLLIQFQNNGVVDDSQLPKDRFSAERLKGVDSTLKIQPAKLEDSAVYLCASSLDRQGDEKLFFGSGTQLSVL.

This clone has a single count. V gene TRBV30 combines with J gene TRBJ1-6, with a possible D match to TRBD1 (6 bases). Trimming stripped 5 bases from V and 5 bases from J, with 16 bases between. The CDR3 runs to 15 residues. CDR1 and CDR2 (germline): GTSNPN, SVGIG (reference sequence). CDR3 amino acids: CAWVKQGLDNSPLHF. CDR3 coding DNA: TGTGCCTGGGTCAAACAGGGTTTAGATAATTCACCCCTCCACTTT.

This rearrangement joins TRBV3-1 (or the pseudogene TRBV3-2) to TRBJ2-5; 12 bases are shared with TRBD2. Germline CDR1 is LGHDT and CDR2 is YNNKEL (reference sequence). Unmatched junction bases numbered 7, after V lost 1 base and J lost 7 bases. The CDR3 is 16 residues long. This CDR3 is CASSQGASGRVGTQYF. CDR3 DNA sequence: TGTGCCAGCAGCCAAGGGGCTAGCGGGAGGGTAGGGACCCAGTACTTC.

The chain couples TRBV2 to TRBJ2-1, with 11 nucleotides matching TRBD2. Germline V CDR1 and CDR2: SNHLY, FYNNEI. The CDR3 totals 15 residues. After removal of 6 bases from V and 5 bases from J, the junction contained 6 bases not matched to a gene. The CDR3 sequence: CASRAGTSGNNEQFF. CDR3 nucleotide sequence: TGTGCCAGCAGAGCCGGGACTAGCGGAAACAATGAGCAGTTCTTC.

The genes are TRBV25-1 and TRBJ2-5; tentatively, D is TRBD1 (6 bases). Trimming shortened V by 6 bases and J by 0 bases, and 8 bases separated the two germline ends. CDR1 is MGHDK, CDR2 SYGVNS, per germline. CDR3 length: 13 residues. The CDR3 reads CASRGQYQETQYF. In DNA form, the CDR3 reads TGTGCCAGCAGGGGACAATACCAAGAGACCCAGTACTTC.

This clone was seen a single time. The chain employs TRBV5-1 and TRBJ1-1, with D possibly being TRBD1 (5 bases). Germline CDR1 SGHRS, CDR2 YFSETQ. The CDR3 totals 13 residues. V shed 1 base and J shed 7 bases, with 11 bases lying between them. The DNA of the CDR3 is TGCGCCAGCAGCTTGCGGGGCGGGAGTGAAGCTTTCTTT. Translated: CASSLRGGSEAFF.

J is TRBJ2-3 and V is TRBV6-2 or TRBV6-3, with D perhaps TRBD2 (7 bases). The CDR3 consists of 15 residues. The ends were cut back, 4 bases at V and 0 bases at J, with 11 bases in the middle. The V gene's germline CDR1 is MNHEY and CDR2 SVGEGT. The DNA for the CDR3 is TGTGCCAGCAGTTGGGGGGGCAGCAGCACAGATACGCAGTATTTT. It is translated as CASSWGGSSTDTQYF.

The chain carries TRBV4-3 and TRBJ2-7; D ambiguous. V lost 0 bases and J lost 4, with 7 bases in between. Germline V gene sequence: CDR1 LGHNA, CDR2 YSLEER. The CDR3 has 13 amino acids. The CDR3 DNA reads as TGCGCCAGCAGCCAAGATATCGGGTACGAGCAGTACTTC. Its protein product is CASSQDIGYEQYF.

V is TRBV18 and J is TRBJ2-1; TRBD2 aligns across 11 bases. This CDR3 is built from 15 residues. Germline V gene data show CDR1 as KGHSH and CDR2 as LQKENI. With V trimmed by 2 bases and J by 9 bases, 6 bases remained unmatched. CDR3 coding DNA: TGTGCCAGCTCACCATACCCCCTAGCGGGAGGTGAGCAGTTCTTC. Amino acids: CASSPYPLAGGEQFF.

This clone was picked up a small number of times. The V gene is TRBV11-2, the J gene TRBJ1-2, with TRBD1 as a possible D gene (5 bases). The germline V and J ends were trimmed by 3 bases and 6 bases, with 8 bases remaining between them. CDR1 and CDR2 from the germline V gene are SGHAT and FQNNGV. The CDR3 length is 12 residues. The CDR3 DNA reads as TGTGCCAGCAGCTTCAGGGTACATGGCTACACCTTC. Translated: CASSFRVHGYTF.

This clone has only a few counts. The gene calls are TRBV28 and TRBJ1-2; 8 bases are shared with TRBD1. The J segment lost 0 bases and the V segment lost 4 bases, leaving 7 bases of the junction unmatched. Per germline, CDR1 MDHEN and CDR2 SYDVKM. This CDR3 has 16 amino acids. This chain's CDR3 is CASSSPGTGANYGYTF. The CDR3 coding sequence is TGTGCCAGCAGTTCCCCTGGGACAGGAGCTAACTATGGCTACACCTTC.

The count of this clone is one. This chain uses TRBV24-1 with TRBJ2-1; 9 bases align to TRBD2. Germline V gives CDR1 KGHDR, CDR2 SFDVKD. There are 17 residues in the CDR3. The ends lost 0 bases at V and 7 bases at J; junction bases unmatched: 9. The CDR3: CATSDLRAGGLLNEQFF. The CDR3 DNA reads as TGTGCCACCAGTGATTTGCGGGCGGGAGGGCTCCTAAATGAGCAGTTCTTC.

The genes are TRBV11-3 and TRBJ2-7; D is possibly TRBD1 (6 bases). The ends were cut back, 4 bases at V and 7 bases at J, with 17 bases in the middle. CDR1 is SGHNT and CDR2 is YENEEA in the germline V gene. This CDR3 is built from 14 residues. This chain's CDR3 is CASSSNRVLSEQYF. The CDR3, as DNA: TGTGCCAGCAGCTCAAACAGGGTCCTTTCGGAGCAGTACTTC.

V and J are TRBV15 and TRBJ1-5, with D perhaps TRBD1 (5 bases). Germline CDR1 LNHNV, CDR2 YYDKDF (reference sequence). This CDR3 region has 16 residues. V was pared by 1 base and J by 2 bases, with 12 bases between. CDR3 DNA sequence: TGTGCCACCAGCAGAGGGCTGGGGGAGGGCAATCAGCCCCAGCATTTT. This gives the protein CATSRGLGEGNQPQHF.

V is TRBV3-1 (or the pseudogene TRBV3-2) and J is TRBJ2-1; D is possibly TRBD1 (5 bases). CDR3 length equals 17 residues. V was cut by 4 bases and J by 5 bases, with 21 bases left in between. Per the germline V gene, CDR1 is LGHDT and CDR2 is YNNKEL (reference sequence). The CDR3 DNA follows: TGTGCCAGCAGCCCTTCTGTATCGAGGTGGGGCAACAATGAGCAGTTCTTC. Its translation is CASSPSVSRWGNNEQFF.

This clone has more than one count but fewer than ten. V is TRBV25-1 and J is TRBJ2-5; 7 nucleotides line up with TRBD2. The CDR3 extends over 14 amino acids. Germline CDR1 is MGHDK and CDR2 is SYGVNS. The V gene end was trimmed by 2 bases and the J gene end by 5 bases; junction bases not matched to a gene: 5. The CDR3 DNA sequence: TGTGCCAGCAGTGAAGGGGGGGTCGGGGAGACCCAGTACTTC. Translated: CASSEGGVGETQYF.

This clone has a handful of counts. J is TRBJ2-3 and V is TRBV11-2, with 9 bases that match TRBD1. CDR3 length: 15 amino acids. Germline V gene lookup returns CDR1 SGHAT and CDR2 FQNNGV. With V trimmed by 4 bases and J by 4 bases, 6 bases remained unmatched. The CDR3 DNA sequence: TGTGCCAGCAGCTCCCAGGGACAGGGCTCAGATACGCAGTATTTT. As protein: CASSSQGQGSDTQYF.

V gene TRBV30 combines with J gene TRBJ2-5; D uncertain. Trimming left V 1 base short and J 3 bases short, with 6 bases between. Germline V gives CDR1 GTSNPN, CDR2 SVGIG (reference sequence). The CDR3 is 12 amino acids. For the CDR3, the DNA is TGTGCCTGGAGTGAGCAAGAAGAGACCCAGTACTTC. Residues: CAWSEQEETQYF. Supplemented by reference TRBV30 and TRBJ2-5, the full variable domain reads SQTIHQWPATLVQPVGSPLSLECTVEGTSNPNLYWYRQAAGRGLQLLFYSVGIGQISSEVPQNLSASRPQDRQFILSSKKLLLSDSGFYLCAWSEQEETQYFGPGTRLLVL.

The chain uses TRBV4-2 and TRBJ1-1; D ambiguous. Deletions cut 3 bases from V and 0 bases from J, with 14 bases between. The CDR3 totals 16 residues. Germline CDR1 and CDR2: LGHNA and YNFKEQ. In nucleotides, the CDR3 is TGTGCCAGCAGCCAGGGCTTTGACCTCATGAACACTGAAGCTTTCTTT. Residues: CASSQGFDLMNTEAFF.

This chain uses TRBV5-5 with TRBJ2-5, with 7 bases that match TRBD1. J lost 5 bases, V lost 4 bases, and 8 bases had no gene match. There are 14 residues in the CDR3. The germline V gene has CDR1 SGHKS and CDR2 YYEKEE (reference sequence). The CDR3 bases are TGTGCCAGCAGCCCCAGACAGGGTGGCGAGACCCAGTACTTC. It specifies CASSPRQGGETQYF.

The chain uses TRBV28 and TRBJ1-4, with D tentatively TRBD1 (5 bases). In germline, CDR1 is MDHEN, CDR2 SYDVKM. This CDR3 comprises 14 residues. V gave up 7 bases and J gave up 6 bases, with 15 bases separating them. Here the CDR3 DNA reads TGTGCCAGCAACGGGAGACAGAAGTATGAAAAACTGTTTTTT. Translation: CASNGRQKYEKLFF.

The gene calls are TRBV5-4 and TRBJ1-2; D is unclear. V dropped 4 bases and J dropped 5 bases, with 12 bases sitting between them. Per the germline V gene, CDR1 is SGHNT and CDR2 is YYREEE (reference sequence). This CDR3 is 13 amino acids long. CDR3 sequence (DNA): TGTGCCAGCAGCCTGGACGGGTTGTATGGCTACACCTTC. Amino acid sequence: CASSLDGLYGYTF.

The chain carries TRBV2 and TRBJ2-7; D uncertain. The CDR3 loop spans 12 amino acids. Per germline, CDR1 SNHLY and CDR2 FYNNEI. Between the trimmed V and J ends, which lost 8 bases and 4 bases, there was a span of 12 bases. CDR3 sequence (DNA): TGTGCCAGCTGTCCAGACACATACGAGCAGTACTTC. Residues: CASCPDTYEQYF.